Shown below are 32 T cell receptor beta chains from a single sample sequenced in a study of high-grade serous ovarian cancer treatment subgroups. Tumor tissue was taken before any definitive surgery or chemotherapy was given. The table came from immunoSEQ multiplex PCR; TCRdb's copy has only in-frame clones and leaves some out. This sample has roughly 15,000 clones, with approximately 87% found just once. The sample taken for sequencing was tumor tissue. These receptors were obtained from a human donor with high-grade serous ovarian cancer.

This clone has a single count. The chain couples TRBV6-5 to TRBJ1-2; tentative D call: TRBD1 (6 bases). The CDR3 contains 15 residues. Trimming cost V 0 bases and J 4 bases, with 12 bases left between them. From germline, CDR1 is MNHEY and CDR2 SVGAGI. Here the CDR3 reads CASSYSTGGSYGYTF. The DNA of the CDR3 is TGTGCCAGCAGTTACTCGACAGGTGGTAGCTATGGCTACACCTTC.

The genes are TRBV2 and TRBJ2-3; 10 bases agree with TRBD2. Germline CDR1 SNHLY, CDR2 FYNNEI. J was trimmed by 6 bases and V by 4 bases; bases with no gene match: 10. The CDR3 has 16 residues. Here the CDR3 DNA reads TGTGCCAGCAGTGCCGTGTCTAGCGGGGGCCCTGATACGCAGTATTTT. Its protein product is CASSAVSSGGPDTQYF.

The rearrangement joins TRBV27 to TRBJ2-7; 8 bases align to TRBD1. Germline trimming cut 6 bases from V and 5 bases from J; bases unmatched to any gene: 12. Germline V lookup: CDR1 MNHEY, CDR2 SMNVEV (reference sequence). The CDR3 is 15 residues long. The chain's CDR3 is CASSLTGTGPDEQYF. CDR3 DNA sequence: TGTGCCAGCAGCCTGACCGGGACAGGCCCTGACGAGCAGTACTTC.

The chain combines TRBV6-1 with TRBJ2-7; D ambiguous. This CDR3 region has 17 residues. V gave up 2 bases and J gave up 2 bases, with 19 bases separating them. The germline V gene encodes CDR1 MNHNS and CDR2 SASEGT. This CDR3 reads CASSERSTSLVPYEQYF. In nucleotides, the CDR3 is TGTGCCAGCAGTGAAAGATCCACCAGCCTAGTCCCCTACGAGCAGTACTTC.

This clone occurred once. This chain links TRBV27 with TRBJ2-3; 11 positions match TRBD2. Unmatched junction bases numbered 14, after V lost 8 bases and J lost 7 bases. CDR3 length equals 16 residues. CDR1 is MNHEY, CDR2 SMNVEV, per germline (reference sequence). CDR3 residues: CASLALAGGRQNTQYF. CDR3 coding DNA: TGTGCCAGCCTAGCCCTAGCGGGGGGCCGACAAAATACGCAGTATTTT.

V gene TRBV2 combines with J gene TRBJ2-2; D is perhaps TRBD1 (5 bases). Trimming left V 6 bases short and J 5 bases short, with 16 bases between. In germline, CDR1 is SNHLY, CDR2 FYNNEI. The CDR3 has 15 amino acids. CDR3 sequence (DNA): TGTGCCAGCAGCCCGACCAGACAGATGACCGGGGAGCTGTTTTTT. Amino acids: CASSPTRQMTGELFF. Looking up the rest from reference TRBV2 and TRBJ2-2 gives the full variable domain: EPEVTQTPSHQVTQMGQEVILRCVPISNHLYFYWYRQILGQKVEFLVSFYNNEISEKSEIFDDQFSVERPDGSNFTLKIRSTKLEDSAMYFCASSPTRQMTGELFFGEGSRLTVL.

CDR3 DNA sequence: TGTGCCAGCAGCCTAACCGGGGAGCTGTTTTTT. This encodes CASSLTGELFF. The V call is TRBV2, the J call TRBJ2-2; D is uncertain. Germline-derived CDR1 and CDR2 are SNHLY and FYNNEI. V shed 6 bases and J shed 5 bases, with 4 bases lying between them. The length of the CDR3 is 11 residues.

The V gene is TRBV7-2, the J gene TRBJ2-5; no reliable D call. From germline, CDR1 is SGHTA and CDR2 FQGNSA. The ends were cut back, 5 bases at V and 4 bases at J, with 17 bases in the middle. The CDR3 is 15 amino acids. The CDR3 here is CASSRQRGEGETQYF. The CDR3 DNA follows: TGTGCCAGCAGCCGTCAGCGCGGCGAAGGAGAGACCCAGTACTTC.

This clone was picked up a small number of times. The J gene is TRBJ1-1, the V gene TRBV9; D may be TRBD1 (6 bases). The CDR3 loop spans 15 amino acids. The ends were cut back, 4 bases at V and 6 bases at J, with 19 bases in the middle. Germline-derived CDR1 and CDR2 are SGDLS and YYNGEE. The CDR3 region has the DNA TGTGCCAGCAGCCCACAGACAGGCCCCCAGTCTGAAGCTTTCTTT. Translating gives CASSPQTGPQSEAFF. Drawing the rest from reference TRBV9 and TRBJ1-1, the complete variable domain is DSGVTQTPKHLITATGQRVTLRCSPRSGDLSVYWYQQSLDQGLQFLIQYYNGEERAKGNILERFSAQQFPDLHSELNLSSLELGDSALYFCASSPQTGPQSEAFFGQGTRLTVV.

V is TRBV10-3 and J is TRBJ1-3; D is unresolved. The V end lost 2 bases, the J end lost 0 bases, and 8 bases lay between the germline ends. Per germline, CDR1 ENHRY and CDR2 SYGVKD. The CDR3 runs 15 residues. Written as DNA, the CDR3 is TGTGCCATCAGTGAGCAGGCGACCTCTGGAAACACCATATATTTT. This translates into CAISEQATSGNTIYF.

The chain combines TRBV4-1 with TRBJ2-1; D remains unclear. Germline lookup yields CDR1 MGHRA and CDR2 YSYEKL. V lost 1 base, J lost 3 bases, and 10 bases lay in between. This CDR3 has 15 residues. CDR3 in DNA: TGCGCCAGCAGCCAAGGTCGTAATTACTACAATGAGCAGTTCTTC. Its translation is CASSQGRNYYNEQFF.

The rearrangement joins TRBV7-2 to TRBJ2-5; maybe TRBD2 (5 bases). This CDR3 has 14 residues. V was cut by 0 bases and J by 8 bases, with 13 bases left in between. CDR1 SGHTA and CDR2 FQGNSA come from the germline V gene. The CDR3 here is CASSLATRLGTQYF. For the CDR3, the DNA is TGTGCCAGCAGCTTAGCCACTAGGCTGGGTACCCAGTACTTC.

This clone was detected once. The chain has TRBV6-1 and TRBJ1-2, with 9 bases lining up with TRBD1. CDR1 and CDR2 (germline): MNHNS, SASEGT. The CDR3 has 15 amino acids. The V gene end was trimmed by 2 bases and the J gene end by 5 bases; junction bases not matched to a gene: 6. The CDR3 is CASSERTGEWYGYTF. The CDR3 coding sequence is TGTGCCAGCAGTGAAAGGACAGGGGAATGGTATGGCTACACCTTC.

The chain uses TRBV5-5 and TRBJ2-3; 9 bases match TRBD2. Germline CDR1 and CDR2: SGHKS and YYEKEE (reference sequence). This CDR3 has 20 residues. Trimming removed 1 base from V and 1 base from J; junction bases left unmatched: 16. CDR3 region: CASSLRVGGGANSRTDTQYF. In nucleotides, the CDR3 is TGTGCCAGCAGCTTGAGGGTCGGCGGGGGGGCTAACTCGCGCACAGATACGCAGTATTTT.

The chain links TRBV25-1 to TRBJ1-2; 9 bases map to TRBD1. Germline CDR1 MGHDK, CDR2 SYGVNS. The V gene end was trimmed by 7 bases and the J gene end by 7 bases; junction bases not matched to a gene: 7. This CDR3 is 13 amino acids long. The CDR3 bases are TGTGCCAGCACCTCGGACAGGGGTAGTGGCTACACCTTC. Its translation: CASTSDRGSGYTF.

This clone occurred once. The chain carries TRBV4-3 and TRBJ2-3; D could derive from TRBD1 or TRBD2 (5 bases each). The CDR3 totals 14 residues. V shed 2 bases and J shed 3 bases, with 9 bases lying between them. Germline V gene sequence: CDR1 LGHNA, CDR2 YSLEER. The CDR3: CASSQTGATDTQYF. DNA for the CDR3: TGCGCCAGCAGCCAAACCGGGGCGACAGATACGCAGTATTTT.

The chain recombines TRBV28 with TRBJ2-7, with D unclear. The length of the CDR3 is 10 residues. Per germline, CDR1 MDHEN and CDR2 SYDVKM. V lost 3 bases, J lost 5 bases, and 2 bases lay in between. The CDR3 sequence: CASSFNEQYF. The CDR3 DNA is TGTGCCAGCAGTTTCAACGAGCAGTACTTC.

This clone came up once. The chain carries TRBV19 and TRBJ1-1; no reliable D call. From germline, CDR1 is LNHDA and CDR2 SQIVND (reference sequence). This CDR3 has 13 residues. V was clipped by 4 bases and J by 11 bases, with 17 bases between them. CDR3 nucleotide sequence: TGTGCCAGTAGTACCCCCCCGGACTATAAGGCTTTCTTT. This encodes CASSTPPDYKAFF.

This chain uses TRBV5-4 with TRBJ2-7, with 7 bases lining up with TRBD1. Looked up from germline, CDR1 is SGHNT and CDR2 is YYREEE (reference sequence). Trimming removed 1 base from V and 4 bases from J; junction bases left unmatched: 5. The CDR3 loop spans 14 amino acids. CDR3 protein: CASSLFAGGYEQYF. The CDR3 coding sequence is TGTGCCAGCAGCTTGTTCGCAGGGGGATACGAGCAGTACTTC.

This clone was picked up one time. CDR3 protein: CAIKVDRGREQYF. CDR3 nucleotides: TGTGCCATCAAAGTAGACAGGGGGCGGGAGCAGTACTTC. The rearrangement joins TRBV10-3 to TRBJ2-7, with 10 bases fitting TRBD1. The CDR3 is 13 residues long. Germline V gene data show CDR1 as ENHRY and CDR2 as SYGVKD. V was clipped by 7 bases and J by 7 bases; unmatched bases: 7.

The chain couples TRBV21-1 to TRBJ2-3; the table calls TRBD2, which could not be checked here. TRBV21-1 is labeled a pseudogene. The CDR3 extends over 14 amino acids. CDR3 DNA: TGTGCCAGCAGCCCCCGGGACTACACAGATACGCAGTATTTT. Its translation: CASSPRDYTDTQYF.

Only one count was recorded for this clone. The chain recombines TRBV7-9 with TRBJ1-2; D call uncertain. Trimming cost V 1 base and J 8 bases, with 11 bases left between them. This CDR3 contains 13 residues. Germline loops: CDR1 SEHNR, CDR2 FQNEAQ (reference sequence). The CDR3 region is CASSLGYPNGYTF. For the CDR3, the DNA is TGTGCCAGCAGCTTAGGTTATCCGAACGGCTACACCTTC.

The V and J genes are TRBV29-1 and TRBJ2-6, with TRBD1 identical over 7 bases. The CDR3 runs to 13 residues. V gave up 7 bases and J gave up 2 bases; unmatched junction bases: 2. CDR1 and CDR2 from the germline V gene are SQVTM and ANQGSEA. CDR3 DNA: TGCAGCGCCACAGGGGCTGGGGCCAACGTCCTGACTTTC. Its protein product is CSATGAGANVLTF.

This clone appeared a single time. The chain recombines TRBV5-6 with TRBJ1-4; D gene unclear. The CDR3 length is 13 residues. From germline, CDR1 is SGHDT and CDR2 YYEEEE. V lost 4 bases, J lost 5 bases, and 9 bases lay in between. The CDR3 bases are TGTGCCAGCAGCAAGACTGAGAATGAAAAACTGTTTTTT. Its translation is CASSKTENEKLFF.

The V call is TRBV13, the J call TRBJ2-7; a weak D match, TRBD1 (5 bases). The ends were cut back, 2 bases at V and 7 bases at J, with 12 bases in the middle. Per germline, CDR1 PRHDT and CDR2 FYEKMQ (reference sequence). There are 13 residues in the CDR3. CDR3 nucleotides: TGTGCCAGCAGCTTATATCAGGGCATAGAGCAGTACTTC. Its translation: CASSLYQGIEQYF.

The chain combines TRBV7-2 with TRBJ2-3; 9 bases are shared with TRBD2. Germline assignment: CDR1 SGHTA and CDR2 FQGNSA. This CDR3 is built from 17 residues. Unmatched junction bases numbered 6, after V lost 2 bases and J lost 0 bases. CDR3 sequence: CASSLFLAGPSTDTQYF. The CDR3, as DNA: TGTGCCAGCAGCTTATTCCTAGCGGGGCCTAGCACAGATACGCAGTATTTT.

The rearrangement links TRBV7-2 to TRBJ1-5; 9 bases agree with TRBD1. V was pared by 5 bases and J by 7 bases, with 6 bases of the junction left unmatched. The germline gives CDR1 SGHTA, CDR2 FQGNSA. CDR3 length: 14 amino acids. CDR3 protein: CASSNRQGGQPQHF. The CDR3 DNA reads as TGTGCCAGCAGCAACCGACAGGGGGGCCAGCCCCAGCATTTT.

CDR3 region: CASSSRGGTSGWSEQFF. The CDR3 DNA reads TGTGCCAGCAGCTCAAGGGGAGGGACTAGCGGTTGGTCAGAGCAGTTCTTC. V is TRBV7-8 and J is TRBJ2-1; 11 bases align to TRBD2. Germline V gives CDR1 SGHVS, CDR2 FQNEAQ. The V gene end was trimmed by 4 bases and the J gene end by 10 bases; junction bases not matched to a gene: 15. The CDR3 has 17 residues.

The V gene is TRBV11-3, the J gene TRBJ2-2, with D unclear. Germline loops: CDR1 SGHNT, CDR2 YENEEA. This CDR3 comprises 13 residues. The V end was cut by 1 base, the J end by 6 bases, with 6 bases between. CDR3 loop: CASSLVSSGELFF. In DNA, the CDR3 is TGTGCCAGCAGCTTAGTTAGTTCCGGGGAGCTGTTTTTT.

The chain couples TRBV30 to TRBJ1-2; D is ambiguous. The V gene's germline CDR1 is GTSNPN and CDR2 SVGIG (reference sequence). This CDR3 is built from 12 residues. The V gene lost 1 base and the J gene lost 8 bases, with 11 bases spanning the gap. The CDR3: CAWSGARGGYTF. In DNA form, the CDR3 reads TGTGCCTGGAGTGGGGCTCGTGGGGGCTACACCTTC.

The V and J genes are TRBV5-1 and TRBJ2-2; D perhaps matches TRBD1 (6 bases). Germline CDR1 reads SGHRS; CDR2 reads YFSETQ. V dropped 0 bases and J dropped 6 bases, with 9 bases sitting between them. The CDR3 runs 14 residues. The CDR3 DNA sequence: TGCGCCAGCAGCTTGGCGCAGGGGCCCGGGGAGCTGTTTTTT. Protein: CASSLAQGPGELFF.

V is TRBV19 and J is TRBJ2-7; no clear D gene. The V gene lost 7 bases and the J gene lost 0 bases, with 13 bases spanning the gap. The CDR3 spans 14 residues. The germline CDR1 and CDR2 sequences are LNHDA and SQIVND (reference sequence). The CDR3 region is CASKVMATSYEQYF. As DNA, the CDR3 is TGTGCCAGTAAGGTGATGGCCACCTCCTACGAGCAGTACTTC.